The 9 T cell receptor beta chains presented below share a single source sample, sequenced in a study of CD8+ T cells in alopecia areata. Sample treatment: oral pan-JAK inhibitor, 5-10 mg twice daily. TCR sequencing used cDNA made by reverse transcription of extracted RNA. Generated by immunoSEQ multiplex PCR, the TCRdb table keeps only in-frame clones and is missing some. The sample consists of fewer than 110,000 clones, less than 90% of them appearing once. Specimen: CD8+ T cells sorted from blood, collected at week 24, from a patient treated with tofacitinib. These receptors were obtained from a human donor with alopecia areata.

The chain employs TRBV7-9 and TRBJ2-7; D may be TRBD1 (6 bases). CDR1 and CDR2 from the germline V gene are SEHNR and FQNEAQ (reference sequence). V lost 3 bases, J lost 3 bases, and 18 bases lay in between. This CDR3 contains 16 residues. CDR3 loop: CASSLVGRQAYYEQYF. The CDR3 DNA reads TGTGCCAGCAGCTTGGTCGGTCGACAGGCCTACTACGAGCAGTACTTC.

The V call is TRBV11-2, the J call TRBJ2-3, with TRBD2 matching 7 bases. Germline-derived CDR1 and CDR2 are SGHAT and FQNNGV. After removal of 2 bases from V and 1 base from J, the junction contained 9 bases not matched to a gene. CDR3 length: 17 residues. The CDR3 sequence is CASSLLLAFGRTDTQYF. The CDR3 DNA follows: TGTGCCAGCAGCTTACTACTAGCGTTCGGTCGCACAGATACGCAGTATTTT.

The V gene is TRBV5-1, the J gene TRBJ1-2; possible D gene TRBD1, 6 bases. CDR1 SGHRS and CDR2 YFSETQ come from the germline V gene. Trimming removed 0 bases from V and 6 bases from J, with 9 bases in between. The CDR3 has 13 residues. CDR3 in amino acids: CASSLDRVDGYTF. As DNA, the CDR3 is TGCGCCAGCAGCTTGGACAGGGTGGATGGCTACACCTTC. Complete variable domain (other parts from reference TRBV5-1 and TRBJ1-2): KAGVTQTPRYLIKTRGQQVTLSCSPISGHRSVSWYQQTPGQGLQFLFEYFSETQRNKGNFPGRFSGRQFSNSRSEMNVSTLELGDSALYLCASSLDRVDGYTFGSGTRLTVV.

This clone was found once. This sequence joins TRBV5-1 and TRBJ2-2, with D unresolved. Per the germline V gene, CDR1 is SGHRS and CDR2 is YFSETQ. V gave up 5 bases and J gave up 1 base, with 15 bases separating them. This CDR3 is built from 16 residues. The CDR3 protein is CASRGRTVENTGELFF. CDR3 bases: TGCGCCAGCAGAGGTCGGACGGTGGAGAACACCGGGGAGCTGTTTTTT.

The rearrangement uses TRBV7-8 and TRBJ2-5, with 12 nucleotides matching TRBD2. The V gene end was trimmed by 6 bases and the J gene end by 0 bases; junction bases not matched to a gene: 11. This CDR3 has 18 amino acids. Germline-derived CDR1 and CDR2 are SGHVS and FQNEAQ. Written as DNA, the CDR3 is TGTGCCAGCAGTAAGCTAGCGGGGGGGCCTTTGGACCAAGAGACCCAGTACTTC. This sequence encodes CASSKLAGGPLDQETQYF.

This clone was observed a handful of times. The V and J genes are TRBV4-2 and TRBJ2-3, with D perhaps TRBD1 or TRBD2 (5 bases each). V lost 4 bases, J lost 3 bases, and 11 bases lay in between. The V gene's germline CDR1 is LGHNA and CDR2 YNFKEQ. The CDR3 sequence is 14 residues long. The CDR3 region has the DNA TGTGCCAGCAGCCCCGACTGGGGGACAGATACGCAGTATTTT. Its protein is CASSPDWGTDTQYF.

The genes are TRBV4-1 and TRBJ2-1, with 11 bases that match TRBD1. The CDR3 totals 16 residues. CDR1 is MGHRA, CDR2 YSYEKL, per germline. J was trimmed by 5 bases and V by 4 bases; bases with no gene match: 7. The CDR3 sequence: CASSLSGTGGHNEQFF. The CDR3 DNA follows: TGCGCCAGCAGCCTATCCGGGACAGGGGGACACAATGAGCAGTTCTTC.

The V call is TRBV7-9, the J call TRBJ2-3, with D possibly being TRBD1 or TRBD2 (5 bases each). Germline V gene data show CDR1 as SEHNR and CDR2 as FQNEAQ (reference sequence). The CDR3 length is 14 residues. With 11 bases removed from V and 0 bases from J, the gap between germline ends came to 15 bases. CDR3 DNA sequence: TGTGCCTGGGAGAGGGGATATAGCACAGATACGCAGTATTTT. It is translated as CAWERGYSTDTQYF.

The chain uses TRBV7-8 and TRBJ1-2, with 8 bases that match TRBD1. The CDR3 runs 14 residues. The ends lost 5 bases at V and 4 bases at J; junction bases unmatched: 6. Germline CDR1 and CDR2: SGHVS and FQNEAQ. The CDR3 sequence is CASSPLTGGYGYTF. The CDR3 DNA sequence: TGTGCCAGCAGCCCTCTTACAGGGGGCTATGGCTACACCTTC.